Listed below are T cell receptor beta chains from one sample, sequenced in a study of cytomegalovirus exposure and HLA in healthy donors. The data were produced by immunoSEQ multiplex PCR, yet TCRdb's version contains in-frame clones alone and is incomplete. This table has 120,000 to 150,000 clones, around 72% appearing once. Sequenced material: PBMCs. The receptors were gathered from a man in his forties in good health and CMV-seronegative. The CDR3 runs from the conserved cysteine through the conserved F or W. Each record gives: V gene, clone size, J gene, D gene, CDR3 protein, CDR3 DNA. D genes are given only for firm matches. Size tells how often a clone was seen (once, few, many) or the class of an expanded clone, and some rows leave it out.

V: TRBV19; size: -; J: TRBJ1-6; D: TRBD1; CDR3: CASSAPPGDSFDSPLHF; DNA: TGTGCCAGTAGTGCTCCCCCCGGGGACAGTTTCGATTCACCCCTCCACTTT
V: TRBV4-1; size: few; J: TRBJ1-2; D: TRBD1; CDR3: CASSLGTGDGYTF; DNA: TGCGCCAGCAGCCTGGGGACAGGGGATGGCTACACCTTC
V: TRBV11-2; size: -; J: TRBJ1-2; D: -; CDR3: CASSLWQDYGYTF; DNA: TGTGCCAGCAGCTTATGGCAGGACTATGGCTACACCTTC
V: TRBV19; size: few; J: TRBJ2-7; D: TRBD1; CDR3: CASSGQGASYEQYF; DNA: TGTGCCAGTAGCGGCCAGGGGGCCTCCTACGAGCAGTACTTC
V: TRBV7-2; size: -; J: TRBJ2-7; D: TRBD2; CDR3: CASGGGLGTSGRAEEQYF; DNA: TGTGCCAGTGGGGGAGGGCTCGGGACTAGCGGGAGGGCCGAGGAGCAGTACTTC
V: TRBV9; size: -; J: TRBJ1-2; D: -; CDR3: CASSRGGWANYGYTF; DNA: TGTGCCAGCAGCCGGGGGGGGTGGGCTAACTATGGCTACACCTTC
V: TRBV9; size: -; J: TRBJ2-7; D: TRBD2; CDR3: CASSGSGTYEQYF; DNA: TGTGCCAGCAGCGGGAGCGGGACCTACGAGCAGTACTTC
V: TRBV5-1; size: once; J: TRBJ2-5; D: TRBD1; CDR3: CASRDRTGQETQYF; DNA: TGCGCCAGCAGGGATAGGACAGGCCAAGAGACCCAGTACTTC
V: TRBV5-1; size: -; J: TRBJ2-3; D: -; CDR3: CASSLADFGDTDTQYF; DNA: TGCGCCAGCAGCTTGGCCGATTTCGGGGATACAGATACGCAGTATTTT
V: TRBV27; size: few; J: TRBJ1-1; D: -; CDR3: CASSPGNTEAFF; DNA: TGTGCCAGCAGTCCCGGGAACACTGAAGCTTTCTTT
V: TRBV10-3; size: -; J: TRBJ1-5; D: -; CDR3: CAIRPRGPSKQPQHF; DNA: TGTGCCATCAGACCCAGGGGTCCGTCAAAACAGCCCCAGCATTTT
V: TRBV5-4; size: -; J: TRBJ2-1; D: TRBD2; CDR3: CASSLDAGAEEQFF; DNA: TGTGCCAGCAGCTTGGATGCGGGAGCGGAAGAGCAGTTCTTC
V: TRBV6-6; size: -; J: TRBJ2-3; D: TRBD1; CDR3: CASSYPQGARTDTQYF; DNA: TGTGCCAGCAGTTACCCACAGGGGGCGAGGACAGATACGCAGTATTTT
V: TRBV7-9; size: -; J: TRBJ1-1; D: -; CDR3: CASREDTEAFF; DNA: TGTGCCAGCAGGGAGGACACTGAAGCTTTCTTT
V: TRBV30; size: -; J: TRBJ2-5; D: -; CDR3: CAWRLGLAGKETQYF; DNA: TGTGCCTGGAGGCTAGGGTTGGCGGGAAAAGAGACCCAGTACTTC
V: TRBV9; size: -; J: TRBJ1-1; D: TRBD1; CDR3: CASSVHRGPPKNTEAFF; DNA: TGTGCCAGCAGCGTACACAGGGGGCCTCCGAAGAACACTGAAGCTTTCTTT
V: TRBV11-2; size: -; J: TRBJ2-7; D: -; CDR3: CASSLHTYEQYF; DNA: TGTGCCAGCAGCTTACACACCTACGAGCAGTACTTC
V: TRBV29-1; size: once; J: TRBJ2-7; D: TRBD1; CDR3: CSVEDLGQGYYEQYF; DNA: TGCAGCGTTGAAGATCTGGGACAGGGCTACTACGAGCAGTACTTC
V: TRBV5-5; size: few; J: TRBJ1-5; D: TRBD1; CDR3: CASRYDDRGLRQPQHF; DNA: TGTGCCAGCAGGTACGACGATAGGGGGCTAAGGCAGCCCCAGCATTTT
V: TRBV5-1; size: -; J: TRBJ1-1; D: TRBD1; CDR3: CASSPTGGERTEAFF; DNA: TGCGCCAGCAGCCCGACAGGGGGCGAGAGGACTGAAGCTTTCTTT
V: TRBV9; size: -; J: TRBJ2-2; D: -; CDR3: CASSYRGTGELFF; DNA: TGTGCCAGCAGCTACCGGGGGACCGGGGAGCTGTTTTTT
V: TRBV7-2; size: -; J: TRBJ2-1; D: TRBD2; CDR3: CASSPQGLAGAGEQFF; DNA: TGTGCCAGCAGCCCTCAGGGACTAGCGGGAGCTGGGGAGCAGTTCTTC
V: TRBV6-5; size: -; J: TRBJ1-2; D: -; CDR3: CASSYSGADGYTF; DNA: TGTGCCAGCAGTTACTCGGGGGCGGATGGCTACACCTTC
V: TRBV30; size: -; J: TRBJ2-1; D: TRBD2; CDR3: CAFKSGSGSSGEQFF; DNA: TGTGCCTTTAAGTCCGGTAGCGGGAGTTCGGGTGAGCAGTTCTTC